Sample share makes the clone carrying this T cell receptor (beta chain) medium-sized. Its specificity is unknown. The source of the sample is a study of vaccination and CD4 T cells after COVID-19. Per the germline V gene, CDR1 is MNHNS and CDR2 is SASEGT. Deletions cut 7 bases from V and 4 bases from J, with 16 bases between. This CDR3 contains 15 residues. Scientists ran DNA taken from cultured CD4+ T cells through the Oncomine TCR Beta short-read assay for sequencing. One entry per CDR3 protein results from TCRdb running MiXCR on the PCR reads. The sample shows 13,000 or so distinct CDR3 sequences, approximately 46% of them seen only once. Stated treatment: approximately 10-day PBMC culture with coronavirus spike peptide pools or control peptides (ViraFEST assay).

The starting material was CD4+ T cells from blood, cultured in vitro, obtained after SARS-CoV-2 vaccination. The chain is built from TRBV6-1 and TRBJ2-2; D gene unclear. This TCR came from a human donor who had recovered from COVID-19. In nucleotides, the CDR3 is TGTGCCAGCAAAGTTGAGGCCCAGGCCACCGGGGAGCTGTTTTTT. Its translation: CASKVEAQATGELFF.